This T cell receptor beta chain emerged from a study of blood T cell repertoires in COVID-19. Study background: The samples span acute and convalescent COVID-19 from the United States, Italy and Spain.

The CDR3 covers 15 residues. Per the germline V gene, CDR1 is SGDLS and CDR2 is YYNGEE. The V end lost 0 bases, the J end lost 3 bases, and 13 bases lay between the germline ends. Under the authors' procedure: Amplification from reference gene primers served as the basis for estimated nucleated cell counts. The method was immunoSEQ multiplex PCR; TCRdb's version includes in-frame clones alone and lacks a portion of them. V, J and clone size are those of that table, while D and trimming were read from the DNA. The data contain more than 200,000 clones, 70% to 90% of them seen just once; the ten biggest clones take up 0.65% to 0.8%.

The origin of this receptor is a human donor in a cohort sampled during active COVID-19. The sequencing sample was made of peripheral blood. This chain links TRBV9 with TRBJ2-7; D might be TRBD2 (6 bases). CDR3 sequence: CASSVAPGRDYEQYF. As DNA, the CDR3 is TGTGCCAGCAGCGTAGCTCCTGGGCGGGACTACGAGCAGTACTTC.